Here is one T cell receptor (beta chain) with its context. The record originates from a study of blood T cell repertoires in COVID-19. Study-level background: The cDNA or gDNA used as material had been derived from T cells, B-cell-depleted T cells, or PBMCs.

Followed longitudinally, the Seattle patients had been enrolled during active infection. The repertoire was sequenced with immunoSEQ multiplex PCR; TCRdb's copy has only in-frame clones and lacks some. This sample has about 360,000 clones, with approximately 86% found just once. The sample consisted of peripheral blood. The clonotype comes from a woman aged 60 to 75 with COVID-19, enrolled during active disease.

The CDR3 coding sequence is TGTGCCAGCAGCTTAGATTCCGGGAGAGCTTTCTTT. Translating it yields CASSLDSGRAFF. The V and J genes are TRBV7-2 and TRBJ1-1; D ambiguous. CDR1 and CDR2 (germline): SGHTA, FQGNSA. V lost 1 base to trimming and J lost 10 bases, with 10 bases between them. This CDR3 has 12 amino acids. The full variable domain, in which reference TRBV7-2 and TRBJ1-1 provide the parts outside the CDR3, is GAGVSQSPSNKVTEKGKDVELRCDPISGHTALYWYRQSLGQGLEFLIYFQGNSAPDKSGLPSDRFSAERTGGSVSTLTIQRTQQEDSAVYLCASSLDSGRAFFGQGTRLTVV.